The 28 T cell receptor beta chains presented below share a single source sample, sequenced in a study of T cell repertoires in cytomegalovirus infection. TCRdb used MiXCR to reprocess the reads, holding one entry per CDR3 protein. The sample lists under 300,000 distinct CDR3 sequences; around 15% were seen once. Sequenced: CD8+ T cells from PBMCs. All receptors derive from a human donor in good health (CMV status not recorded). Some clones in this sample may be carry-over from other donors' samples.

The CDR3 is CSARDRQYNEQFF. The CDR3 bases are TGCAGTGCTAGAGATAGACAGTACAATGAGCAGTTCTTC. This chain links TRBV20-1 with TRBJ2-1; tentatively, D is TRBD1 (5 bases). Per the germline V gene, CDR1 is DFQATT and CDR2 is SNEGSKA (reference sequence). V lost 0 bases, J lost 4 bases, and 7 bases lay in between. The CDR3 totals 13 residues.

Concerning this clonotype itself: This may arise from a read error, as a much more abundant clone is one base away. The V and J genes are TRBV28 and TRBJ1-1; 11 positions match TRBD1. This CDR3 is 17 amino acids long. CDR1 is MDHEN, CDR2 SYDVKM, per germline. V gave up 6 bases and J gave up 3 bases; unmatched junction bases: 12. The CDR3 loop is CASRTAGTGGWDTEAFF. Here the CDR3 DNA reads TGTGCCAGCAGGACAGCCGGGACAGGGGGATGGGACACTGAAGCTTTCTTT.

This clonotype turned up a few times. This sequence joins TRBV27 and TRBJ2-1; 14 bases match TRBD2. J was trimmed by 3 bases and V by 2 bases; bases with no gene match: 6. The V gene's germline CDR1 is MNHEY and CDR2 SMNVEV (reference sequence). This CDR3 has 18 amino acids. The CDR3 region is CASSLPGTSGGLYNEQFF. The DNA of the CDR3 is TGTGCCAGCAGTTTACCAGGGACTAGCGGGGGCCTCTACAATGAGCAGTTCTTC.

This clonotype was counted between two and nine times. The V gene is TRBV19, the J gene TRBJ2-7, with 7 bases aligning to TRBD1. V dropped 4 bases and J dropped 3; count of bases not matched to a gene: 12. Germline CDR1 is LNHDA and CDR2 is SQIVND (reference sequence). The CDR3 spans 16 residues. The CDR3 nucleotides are TGTGCCAGTAGTAAGGGACAGCGAAATTATAACTACGAGCAGTACTTC. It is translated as CASSKGQRNYNYEQYF. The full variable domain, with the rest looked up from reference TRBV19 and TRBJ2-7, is DGGITQSPKYLFRKEGQNVTLSCEQNLNHDAMYWYRQDPGQGLRLIYYSQIVNDFQKGDIAEGYSVSREKKESFPLTVTSAQKNPTAFYLCASSKGQRNYNYEQYFGPGTRLTVT.

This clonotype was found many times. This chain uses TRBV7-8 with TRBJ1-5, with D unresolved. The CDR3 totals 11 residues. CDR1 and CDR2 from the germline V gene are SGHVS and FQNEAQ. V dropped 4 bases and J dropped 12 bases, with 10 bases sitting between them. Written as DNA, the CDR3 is TGTGCCAGCAGCTCTTATGGGCTCCAGCATTTT. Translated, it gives CASSSYGLQHF.

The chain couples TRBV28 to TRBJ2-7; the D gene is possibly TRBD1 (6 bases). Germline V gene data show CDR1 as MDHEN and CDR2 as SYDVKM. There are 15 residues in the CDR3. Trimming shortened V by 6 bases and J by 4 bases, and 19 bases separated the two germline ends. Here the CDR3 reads CASSPVGAPMYEQYF. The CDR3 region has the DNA TGTGCCAGCAGCCCAGTGGGGGCTCCGATGTACGAGCAGTACTTC.

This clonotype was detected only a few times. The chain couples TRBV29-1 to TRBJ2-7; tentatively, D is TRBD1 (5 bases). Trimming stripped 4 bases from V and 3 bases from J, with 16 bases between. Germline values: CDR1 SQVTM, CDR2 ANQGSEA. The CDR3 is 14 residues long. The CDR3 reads CSVVPGLESYEQYF. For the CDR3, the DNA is TGCAGCGTTGTGCCAGGGCTTGAGAGCTACGAGCAGTACTTC.

CDR3 amino acids: CASSQLVGGGTEAFF. CDR3 nucleotides: TGCGCCAGCAGCCAATTAGTCGGTGGGGGCACTGAAGCTTTCTTT. The rearrangement joins TRBV4-1 to TRBJ1-1; D is possibly TRBD1 (5 bases). Deletions cut 2 bases from V and 4 bases from J, with 14 bases between. From germline, CDR1 is MGHRA and CDR2 YSYEKL. The CDR3 is 15 amino acids.

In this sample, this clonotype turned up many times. The CDR3 nucleotides are TGTGCCAGCAGCTTAGTATCCTGGACAGAGGCCACCGGGGAGCTGTTTTTT. Translating gives CASSLVSWTEATGELFF. This sequence joins TRBV7-8 and TRBJ2-2; maybe TRBD1 (6 bases). The length of the CDR3 is 17 residues. The V end lost 1 base, the J end lost 4 bases, and 16 bases lay between the germline ends. Germline CDR1 is SGHVS and CDR2 is FQNEAQ.

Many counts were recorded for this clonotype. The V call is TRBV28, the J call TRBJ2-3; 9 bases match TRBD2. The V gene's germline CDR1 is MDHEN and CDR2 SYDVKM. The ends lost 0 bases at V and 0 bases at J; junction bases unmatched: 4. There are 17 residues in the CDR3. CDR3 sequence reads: CASSLWTSGSSTDTQYF. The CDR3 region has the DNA TGTGCCAGCAGTTTATGGACTAGCGGATCCAGCACAGATACGCAGTATTTT.

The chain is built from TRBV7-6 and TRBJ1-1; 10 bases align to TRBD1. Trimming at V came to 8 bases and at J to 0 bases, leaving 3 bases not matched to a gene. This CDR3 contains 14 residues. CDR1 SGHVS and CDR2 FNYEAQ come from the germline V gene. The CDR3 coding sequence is TGTGCCAGCGGACAGGGGGGGATGAACACTGAAGCTTTCTTT. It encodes CASGQGGMNTEAFF.

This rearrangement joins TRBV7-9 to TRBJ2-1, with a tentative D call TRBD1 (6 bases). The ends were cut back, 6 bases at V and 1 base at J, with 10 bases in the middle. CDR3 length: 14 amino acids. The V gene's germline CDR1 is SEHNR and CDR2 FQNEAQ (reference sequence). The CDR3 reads CASRVDSSYNEQFF. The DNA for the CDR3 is TGTGCCAGCAGGGTGGACAGTTCCTACAATGAGCAGTTCTTC.

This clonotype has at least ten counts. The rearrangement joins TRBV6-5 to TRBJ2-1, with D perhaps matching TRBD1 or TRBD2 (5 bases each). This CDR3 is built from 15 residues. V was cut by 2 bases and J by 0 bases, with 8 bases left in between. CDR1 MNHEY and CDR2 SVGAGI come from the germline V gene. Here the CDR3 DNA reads TGTGCCAGCAGTTACGGGGGTTTCTCCTACAATGAGCAGTTCTTC. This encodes CASSYGGFSYNEQFF.

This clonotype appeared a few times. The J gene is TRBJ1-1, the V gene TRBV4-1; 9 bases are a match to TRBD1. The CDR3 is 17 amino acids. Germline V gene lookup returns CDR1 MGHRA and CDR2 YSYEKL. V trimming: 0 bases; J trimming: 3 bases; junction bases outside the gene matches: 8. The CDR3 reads CASSQDIGTGWDTEAFF. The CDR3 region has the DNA TGCGCCAGCAGCCAAGATATAGGGACAGGGTGGGACACTGAAGCTTTCTTT.

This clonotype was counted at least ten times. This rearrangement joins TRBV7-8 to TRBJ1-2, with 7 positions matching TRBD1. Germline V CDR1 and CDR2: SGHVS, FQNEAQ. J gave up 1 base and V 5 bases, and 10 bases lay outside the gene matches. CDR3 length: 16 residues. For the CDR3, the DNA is TGTGCCAGCAGCGGACGGGAGACAGGGCGTAACTATGGCTACACCTTC. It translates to CASSGRETGRNYGYTF.

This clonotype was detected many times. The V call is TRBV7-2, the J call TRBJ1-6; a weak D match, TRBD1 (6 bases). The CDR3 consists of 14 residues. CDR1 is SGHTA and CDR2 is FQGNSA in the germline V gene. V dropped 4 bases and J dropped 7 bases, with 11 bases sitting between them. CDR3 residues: CASSSGHTNSPLHF. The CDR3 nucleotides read TGTGCCAGCAGCTCGGGACATACGAATTCACCCCTCCACTTT. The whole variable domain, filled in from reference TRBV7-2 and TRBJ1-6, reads GAGVSQSPSNKVTEKGKDVELRCDPISGHTALYWYRQSLGQGLEFLIYFQGNSAPDKSGLPSDRFSAERTGGSVSTLTIQRTQQEDSAVYLCASSSGHTNSPLHFGNGTRLTVT.

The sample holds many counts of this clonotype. The CDR3 protein is CASLRLQKNTGELFF. CDR3 nucleotides: TGTGCCAGCCTTAGGCTACAGAAGAACACCGGGGAGCTGTTTTTT. V usage is TRBV6-2 or TRBV6-3 and J usage is TRBJ2-2; D unclear. Trimming stripped 8 bases from V and 1 base from J, with 14 bases between. The V gene's germline CDR1 is MNHEY and CDR2 SVGEGT. CDR3 length equals 15 residues.

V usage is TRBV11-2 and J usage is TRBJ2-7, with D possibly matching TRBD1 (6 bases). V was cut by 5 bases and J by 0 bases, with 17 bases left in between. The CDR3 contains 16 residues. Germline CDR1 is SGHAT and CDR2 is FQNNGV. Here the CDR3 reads CASSGSTRGTSYEQYF. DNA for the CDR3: TGTGCCAGCAGCGGCTCAACCAGGGGTACCTCCTACGAGCAGTACTTC.

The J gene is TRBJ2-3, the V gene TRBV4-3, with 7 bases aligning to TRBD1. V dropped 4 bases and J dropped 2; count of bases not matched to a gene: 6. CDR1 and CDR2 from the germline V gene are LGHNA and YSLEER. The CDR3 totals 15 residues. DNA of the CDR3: TGCGCCAGCAGCCGAAACAGGGGTCCCACAGATACGCAGTATTTT. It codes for CASSRNRGPTDTQYF.

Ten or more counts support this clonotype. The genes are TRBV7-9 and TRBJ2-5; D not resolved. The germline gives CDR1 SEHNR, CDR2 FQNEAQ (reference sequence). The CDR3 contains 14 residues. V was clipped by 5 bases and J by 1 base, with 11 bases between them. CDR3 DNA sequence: TGTGCCAGCAGCAGGGCCCCGACCCAAGAGACCCAGTACTTC. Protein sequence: CASSRAPTQETQYF.

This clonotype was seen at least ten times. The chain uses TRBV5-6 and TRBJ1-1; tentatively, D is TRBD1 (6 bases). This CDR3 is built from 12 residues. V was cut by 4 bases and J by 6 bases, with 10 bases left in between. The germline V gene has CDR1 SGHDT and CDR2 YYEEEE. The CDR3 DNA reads TGTGCCAGCAGCCAGGGGTGGGCTGAAGCTTTCTTT. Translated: CASSQGWAEAFF.

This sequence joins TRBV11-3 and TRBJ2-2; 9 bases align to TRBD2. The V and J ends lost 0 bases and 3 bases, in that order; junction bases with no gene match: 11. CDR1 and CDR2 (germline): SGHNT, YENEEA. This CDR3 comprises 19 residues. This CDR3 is CASSLEPRVAGDHTGELFF. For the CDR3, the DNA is TGTGCCAGCAGCTTAGAACCCAGGGTAGCGGGGGACCACACCGGGGAGCTGTTTTTT.

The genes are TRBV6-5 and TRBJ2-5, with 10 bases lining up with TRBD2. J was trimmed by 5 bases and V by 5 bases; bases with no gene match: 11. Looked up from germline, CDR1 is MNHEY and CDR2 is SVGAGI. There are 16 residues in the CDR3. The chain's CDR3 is CASSQEAGGQLETQYF. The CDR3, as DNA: TGTGCCAGCAGTCAGGAAGCGGGGGGGCAGTTGGAGACCCAGTACTTC.

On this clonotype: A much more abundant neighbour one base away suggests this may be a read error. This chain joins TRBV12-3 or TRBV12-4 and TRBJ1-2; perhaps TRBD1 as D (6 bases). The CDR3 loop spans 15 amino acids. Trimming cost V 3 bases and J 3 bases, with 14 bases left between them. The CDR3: CASSFSQGIYYGYTF. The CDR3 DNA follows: TGTGCCAGCAGTTTTTCCCAGGGGATTTACTATGGCTACACCTTC.

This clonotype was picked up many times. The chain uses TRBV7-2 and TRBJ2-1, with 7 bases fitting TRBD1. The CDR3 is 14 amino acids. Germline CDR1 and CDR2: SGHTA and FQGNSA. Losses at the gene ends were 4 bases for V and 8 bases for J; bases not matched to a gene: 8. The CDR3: CASSSIQGDHEQFF. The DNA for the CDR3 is TGTGCCAGCAGCTCAATCCAGGGGGACCATGAGCAGTTCTTC.

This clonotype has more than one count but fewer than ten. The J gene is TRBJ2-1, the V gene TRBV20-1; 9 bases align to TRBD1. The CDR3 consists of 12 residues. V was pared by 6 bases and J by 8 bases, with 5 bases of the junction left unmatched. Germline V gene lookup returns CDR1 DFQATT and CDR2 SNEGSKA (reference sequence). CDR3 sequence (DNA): TGCAGTGCGCGGGACAGGGACTATGAGCAGTTCTTC. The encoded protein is CSARDRDYEQFF.

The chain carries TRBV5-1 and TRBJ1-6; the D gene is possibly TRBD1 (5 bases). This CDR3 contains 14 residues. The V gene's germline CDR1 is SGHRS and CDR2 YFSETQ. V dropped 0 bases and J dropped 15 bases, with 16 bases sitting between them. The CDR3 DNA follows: TGCGCCAGCAGCTTGGGGGACCCCGACTCTGGCCTCCACTTT. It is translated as CASSLGDPDSGLHF.

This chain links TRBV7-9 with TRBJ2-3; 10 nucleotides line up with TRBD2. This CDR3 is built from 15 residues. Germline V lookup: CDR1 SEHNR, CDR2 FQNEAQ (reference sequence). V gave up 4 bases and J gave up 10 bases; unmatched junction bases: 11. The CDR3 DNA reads TGTGCCAGCAGCTCCTCAGCGGGGGGGCACTCGGCGCAGTATTTT. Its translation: CASSSSAGGHSAQYF. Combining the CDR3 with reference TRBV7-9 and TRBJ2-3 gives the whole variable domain DTGVSQNPRHKITKRGQNVTFRCDPISEHNRLYWYRQTLGQGPEFLTYFQNEAQLEKSRLLSDRFSAERPKGSFSTLEIQRTEQGDSAMYLCASSSSAGGHSAQYFGPGTRLTVL.